Here is one TCR beta chain with its context. Its antigen is undetermined. CDR1 and CDR2 from the germline V gene are MDHEN and SYDVKM. The CDR3 is 16 amino acids. V shed 10 bases and J shed 2 bases, with 23 bases lying between them. This sample was included in a study of shared clonotypes between healthy human individuals. Study-wide findings and caveats: Naive CD4 clonotypes overlapped across several donors at roughly 5%. Generation probabilities were higher for clonotypes shared across all four sorted-subset donors than for unshared ones.

Sequencing was at deep level. Every subset's genomic DNA went evenly onto several immunoSEQ plates. The protocol was immunoSEQ multiplex PCR, while the TCRdb copy is restricted to in-frame clones and leaves out a portion. The sample records about 2.1 million clones, 85% to 95% being singletons. Positive CCR7 selection of CD45RO-negative cells yielded the naive CD8 cells, and terminally differentiated effector memory CD45RA+ cells were excluded. The source is a man aged 18 to 30 in good health. Some clones in this sample may be carry-over from other donors' samples. The V call is TRBV28, the J call TRBJ2-5; TRBD2 might be the D (6 bases). The sequenced material came from naive CD8+ T cells from PBMCs. CDR3 DNA: TGTGCCACCACCCCTGCGGGAAGGAGGTCACAAGAGACCCAGTACTTC. This encodes CATTPAGRRSQETQYF.